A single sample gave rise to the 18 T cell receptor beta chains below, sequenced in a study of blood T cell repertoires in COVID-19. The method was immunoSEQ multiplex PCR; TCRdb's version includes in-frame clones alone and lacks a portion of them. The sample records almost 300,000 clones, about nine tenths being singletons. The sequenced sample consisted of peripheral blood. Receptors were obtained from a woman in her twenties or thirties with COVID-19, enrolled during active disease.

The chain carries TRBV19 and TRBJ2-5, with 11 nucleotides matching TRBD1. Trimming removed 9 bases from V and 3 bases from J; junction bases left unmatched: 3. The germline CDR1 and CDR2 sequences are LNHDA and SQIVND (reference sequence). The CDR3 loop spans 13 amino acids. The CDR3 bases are TGTGCCAGCAGGGGACAGGGGGAAGAGACCCAGTACTTC. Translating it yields CASRGQGEETQYF.

CDR3 in amino acids: CASSSPSQGAGTEAFF. The CDR3, as DNA: TGTGCCAGCAGCTCCCCGTCCCAGGGGGCTGGCACTGAAGCTTTCTTT. V is TRBV27 and J is TRBJ1-1; 8 bases map to TRBD1. Germline V gene sequence: CDR1 MNHEY, CDR2 SMNVEV (reference sequence). The junction had 13 bases not matched to a gene; V was cut back by 6 bases and J by 4 bases. The CDR3 length is 16 residues.

CDR3 sequence (DNA): TGTGCCAGCAGTTGGATGGGTTTCGACTCGCATGAAAAACTGTTTTTT. It translates to CASSWMGFDSHEKLFF. The genes are TRBV27 and TRBJ1-4; no clear D. V shed 4 bases and J shed 6 bases, with 18 bases lying between them. The CDR3 spans 16 residues. CDR1 and CDR2 from the germline V gene are MNHEY and SMNVEV (reference sequence).

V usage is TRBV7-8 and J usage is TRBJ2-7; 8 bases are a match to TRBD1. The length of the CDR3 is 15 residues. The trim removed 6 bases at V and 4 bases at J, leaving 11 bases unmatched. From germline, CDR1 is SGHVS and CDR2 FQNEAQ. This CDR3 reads CASSYQGQATYEQYF. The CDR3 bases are TGTGCCAGCAGTTACCAGGGACAGGCAACGTACGAGCAGTACTTC.

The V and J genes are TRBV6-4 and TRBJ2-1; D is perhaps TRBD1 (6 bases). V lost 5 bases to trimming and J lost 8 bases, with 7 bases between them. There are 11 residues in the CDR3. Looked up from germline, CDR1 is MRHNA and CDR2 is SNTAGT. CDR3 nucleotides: TGTGCCAGCAGTCAGGGGTATGAGCAGTTCTTC. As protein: CASSQGYEQFF.

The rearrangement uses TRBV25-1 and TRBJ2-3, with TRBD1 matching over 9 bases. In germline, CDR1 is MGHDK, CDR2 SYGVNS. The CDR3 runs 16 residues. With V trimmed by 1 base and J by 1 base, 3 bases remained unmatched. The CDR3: CASSESRTGGTDTQYF. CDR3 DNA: TGTGCCAGCAGTGAATCGCGGACAGGGGGCACAGATACGCAGTATTTT.

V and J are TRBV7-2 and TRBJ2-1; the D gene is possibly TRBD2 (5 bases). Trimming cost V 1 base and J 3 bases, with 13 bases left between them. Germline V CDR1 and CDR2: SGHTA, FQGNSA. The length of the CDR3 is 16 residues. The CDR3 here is CASSLERKLFYNEQFF. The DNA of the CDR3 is TGTGCCAGCAGCTTAGAGCGGAAACTTTTCTACAATGAGCAGTTCTTC.

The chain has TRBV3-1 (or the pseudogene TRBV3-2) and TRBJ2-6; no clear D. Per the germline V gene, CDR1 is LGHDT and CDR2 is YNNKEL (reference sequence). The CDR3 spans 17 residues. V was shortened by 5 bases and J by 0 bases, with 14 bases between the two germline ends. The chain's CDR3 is CASSSSLFSSGANVLTF. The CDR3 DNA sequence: TGTGCCAGCAGCTCCAGTTTGTTCAGCTCTGGGGCCAACGTCCTGACTTTC.

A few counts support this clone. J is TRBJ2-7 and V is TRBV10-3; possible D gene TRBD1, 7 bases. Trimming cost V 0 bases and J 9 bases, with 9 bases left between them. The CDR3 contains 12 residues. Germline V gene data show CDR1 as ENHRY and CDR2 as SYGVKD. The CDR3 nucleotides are TGTGCCATCAGTGAGTCCCAGGGGGGGCAGTACTTC. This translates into CAISESQGGQYF.

CDR3 DNA sequence: TGTGCCAGCAGCTTAAACAAGCGGAGCTTTTTCGGGGAGCTGTTTTTT. As protein: CASSLNKRSFFGELFF. The gene calls are TRBV11-2 and TRBJ2-2; a possible D gene is TRBD2 (5 bases). The CDR3 runs 16 residues. The ends were cut back, 2 bases at V and 7 bases at J, with 17 bases in the middle. CDR1 and CDR2 (germline): SGHAT, FQNNGV.

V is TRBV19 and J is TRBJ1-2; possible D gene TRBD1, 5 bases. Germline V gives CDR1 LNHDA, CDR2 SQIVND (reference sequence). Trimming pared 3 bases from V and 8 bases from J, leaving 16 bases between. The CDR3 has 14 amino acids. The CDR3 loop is CASSIRGSIDGYTF. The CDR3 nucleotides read TGTGCCAGTAGTATTCGGGGGAGCATCGACGGCTACACCTTC.

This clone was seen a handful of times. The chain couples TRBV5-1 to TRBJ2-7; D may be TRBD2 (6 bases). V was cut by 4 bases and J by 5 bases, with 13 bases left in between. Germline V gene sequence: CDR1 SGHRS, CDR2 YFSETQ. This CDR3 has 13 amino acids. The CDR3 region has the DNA TGCGCCAGCAGCATGGGGACTCCCAACGAGCAGTACTTC. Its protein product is CASSMGTPNEQYF.

As DNA, the CDR3 is TGTGCCAGCAGCCGCCCCCAGGGCGTAGTGCAGTACTTC. Its protein is CASSRPQGVVQYF. The J gene is TRBJ2-7, the V gene TRBV7-9; tentatively, D is TRBD1 (5 bases). There are 13 residues in the CDR3. Trimming shortened V by 5 bases and J by 9 bases, and 17 bases separated the two germline ends. From germline, CDR1 is SEHNR and CDR2 FQNEAQ (reference sequence).

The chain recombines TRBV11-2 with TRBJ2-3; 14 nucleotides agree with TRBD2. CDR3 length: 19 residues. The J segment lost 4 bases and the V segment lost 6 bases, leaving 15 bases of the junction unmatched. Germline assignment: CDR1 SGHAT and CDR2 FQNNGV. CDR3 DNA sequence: TGTGCCAGCAGACCCCTTGGGGGACTAGCGGGGGAGGTAGCAGATACGCAGTATTTT. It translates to CASRPLGGLAGEVADTQYF.

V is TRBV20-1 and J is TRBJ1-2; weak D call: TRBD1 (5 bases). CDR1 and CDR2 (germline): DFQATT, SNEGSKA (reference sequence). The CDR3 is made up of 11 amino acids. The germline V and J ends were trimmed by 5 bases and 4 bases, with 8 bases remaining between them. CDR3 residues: CSAYQGYGYTF. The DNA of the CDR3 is TGCAGTGCTTATCAGGGCTATGGCTACACCTTC.

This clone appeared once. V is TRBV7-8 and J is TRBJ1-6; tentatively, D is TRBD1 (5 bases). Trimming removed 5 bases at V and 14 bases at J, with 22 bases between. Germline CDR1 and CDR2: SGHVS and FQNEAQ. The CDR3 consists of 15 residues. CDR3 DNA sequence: TGTGCCAGCAGCCCCCTGGCAGCAGGGTCGGACACCCTCCACTTT. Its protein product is CASSPLAAGSDTLHF.

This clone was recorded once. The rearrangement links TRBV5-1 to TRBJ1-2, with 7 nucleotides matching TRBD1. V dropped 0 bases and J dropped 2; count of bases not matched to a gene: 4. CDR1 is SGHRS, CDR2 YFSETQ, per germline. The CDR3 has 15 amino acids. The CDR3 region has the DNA TGCGCCAGCAGCTTGGATGGGACAGCGAACTATGGCTACACCTTC. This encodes CASSLDGTANYGYTF.

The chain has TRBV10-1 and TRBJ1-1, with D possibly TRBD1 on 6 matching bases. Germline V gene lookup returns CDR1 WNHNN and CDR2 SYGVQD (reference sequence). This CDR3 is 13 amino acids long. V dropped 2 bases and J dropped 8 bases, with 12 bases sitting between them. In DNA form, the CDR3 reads TGCGCCAGCAGTGAGCTCTCACAGGGCGAAGCTTTCTTT. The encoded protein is CASSELSQGEAFF.